The 28 T cell receptor beta chains below come from one sample, sequenced in a study of OX40 agonist ivuxolimab in advanced cancers. Produced via immunoSEQ multiplex PCR; TCRdb's table is partial and in-frame only. The repertoire consists of about 46,000 clones, with 75% to 80% occurring once and the leading ten covering around 2.7%. Sequencing used CD4+ or CD8+ T cells sorted from blood, obtained in a trial of the OX40 agonist ivuxolimab. The receptors come from an adult with an advanced solid tumor such as melanoma, head and neck, liver or kidney cancer.

A few counts support this clone. The CDR3 DNA is TGTGCCAGCAGGACCGGGACAGGGCAATACGAGCAGTACTTC. Its protein is CASRTGTGQYEQYF. The chain has TRBV2 and TRBJ2-7; 9 bases are a match to TRBD1. V was pared by 6 bases and J by 4 bases, with 7 bases of the junction left unmatched. This CDR3 spans 14 amino acids. From germline, CDR1 is SNHLY and CDR2 FYNNEI.

This sequence joins TRBV5-1 and TRBJ2-2, with 11 bases lining up with TRBD2. CDR3 size: 19 residues. The V segment lost 2 bases and the J segment 5 bases; nucleotides outside the gene matches: 14. Germline V gene data show CDR1 as SGHRS and CDR2 as YFSETQ. CDR3 in DNA: TGCGCCAGCAGCTTCCTAGGGACTAGCGGAATCAGTCGGACCGGGGAGCTGTTTTTT. It codes for CASSFLGTSGISRTGELFF.

The CDR3 here is CAIRGVLIGYTF. Written as DNA, the CDR3 is TGTGCCATCAGGGGGGTGTTGATTGGCTACACCTTC. This chain joins TRBV10-3 and TRBJ1-2, with TRBD1 as a possible D gene (5 bases). Deletions cut 6 bases from V and 7 bases from J, with 12 bases between. The germline V gene has CDR1 ENHRY and CDR2 SYGVKD. This CDR3 is 12 amino acids long.

The rearrangement uses TRBV28 and TRBJ1-4; 7 bases map to TRBD1. The J segment lost 7 bases and the V segment lost 7 bases, leaving 12 bases of the junction unmatched. Germline V gives CDR1 MDHEN, CDR2 SYDVKM. The CDR3 is 15 amino acids. The CDR3 region has the DNA TGTGCCAGCACCCGATTCGGCAGGGGGGGTGAAAAACTGTTTTTT. Amino acids: CASTRFGRGGEKLFF.

The V gene is TRBV12-5, the J gene TRBJ2-7, with D perhaps given as TRBD1 or TRBD2 (5 bases each). The V end was cut by 3 bases, the J end by 4 bases, with 16 bases between. From germline, CDR1 is LGHNT and CDR2 FRNRAP. The CDR3 has 15 residues. The CDR3 sequence: CASGFWDVLLYEQYF. In DNA, the CDR3 is TGTGCTAGTGGTTTTTGGGACGTCCTCTTATACGAGCAGTACTTC.

The CDR3 DNA is TGTGCCAGCAGCTCCAAGACAGATACGAACACCGGGGAGCTGTTTTTT. It translates to CASSSKTDTNTGELFF. The chain couples TRBV7-4 to TRBJ2-2; possible D gene TRBD1, 5 bases. With 4 bases removed from V and 0 bases from J, the gap between germline ends came to 12 bases. CDR1 is SGHVT and CDR2 is SQSDAQ in the germline V gene. The CDR3 loop spans 16 amino acids.

The V and J genes are TRBV27 and TRBJ2-7, with no clear D. Germline V gene lookup returns CDR1 MNHEY and CDR2 SMNVEV (reference sequence). CDR3 size: 15 residues. Trimming took off 6 bases at V and 3 bases at J, with 18 bases between the two ends. The CDR3 DNA follows: TGTGCCAGCAGACTAACAGCCTCCCGCCTCTACGAGCAGTACTTC. Amino acid sequence: CASRLTASRLYEQYF.

CDR3 sequence reads: CASFMVLAGEYEQYF. CDR3 in DNA: TGTGCCAGCTTCATGGTCCTAGCGGGAGAGTACGAGCAGTACTTC. The chain uses TRBV6-1 and TRBJ2-7; 10 bases are shared with TRBD2. V gave up 8 bases and J gave up 4 bases; unmatched junction bases: 11. CDR1 is MNHNS, CDR2 SASEGT, per germline. The CDR3 spans 15 residues.

This clone was detected a few times. The genes are TRBV20-1 and TRBJ2-1; D unclear. In germline, CDR1 is DFQATT, CDR2 SNEGSKA (reference sequence). The CDR3 runs to 11 residues. V was shortened by 2 bases and J by 4 bases, with 3 bases between the two germline ends. CDR3 bases: TGCAGTGCTAGACAGTACAATGAGCAGTTCTTC. Amino acid sequence: CSARQYNEQFF.

The chain combines TRBV6-1 with TRBJ1-2; D may be TRBD1 (5 bases). Trimming shortened V by 10 bases and J by 4 bases, and 13 bases separated the two germline ends. In germline, CDR1 is MNHNS, CDR2 SASEGT. The CDR3 has 12 amino acids. CDR3 sequence: CANYRLGYGYTF. Here the CDR3 DNA reads TGTGCCAATTACAGGTTGGGCTATGGCTACACCTTC.

V is TRBV5-5 and J is TRBJ2-1; TRBD2 aligns across 8 bases. The CDR3 has 14 residues. CDR1 and CDR2 (germline): SGHKS, YYEKEE (reference sequence). J was trimmed by 5 bases and V by 4 bases; bases with no gene match: 5. Here the CDR3 reads CASSPGGLNNEQFF. For the CDR3, the DNA is TGTGCCAGCAGCCCGGGGGGGCTAAACAATGAGCAGTTCTTC. The variable domain in full, with the rest retrieved from reference TRBV5-5 and TRBJ2-1, is DAGVTQSPTHLIKTRGQQVTLRCSPISGHKSVSWYQQVLGQGPQFIFQYYEKEERGRGNFPDRFSARQFPNYSSELNVNALLLGDSALYLCASSPGGLNNEQFFGPGTRLTVL.

CDR3 DNA: TGTGCCAGTAGTATAGGTAAGCGGACTGAAGCTTTCTTT. Encoded protein: CASSIGKRTEAFF. This chain joins TRBV19 and TRBJ1-1; D is unclear. This CDR3 region has 13 residues. The ends were cut back, 1 base at V and 5 bases at J, with 8 bases in the middle. CDR1 is LNHDA, CDR2 SQIVND, per germline (reference sequence).

The CDR3 DNA reads TGTGCCAGCAGCTTGATGAGCTCCTACAATGAGCAGTTCTTC. Encoded protein: CASSLMSSYNEQFF. The J gene is TRBJ2-1, the V gene TRBV5-6; D gene ambiguous. Trimming took off 1 base at V and 0 bases at J, with 5 bases between the two ends. This CDR3 has 14 residues. Per germline, CDR1 SGHDT and CDR2 YYEEEE.

The V gene is TRBV19, the J gene TRBJ2-7; 8 nucleotides agree with TRBD1. Germline V gene lookup returns CDR1 LNHDA and CDR2 SQIVND (reference sequence). V dropped 2 bases and J dropped 3; count of bases not matched to a gene: 9. This CDR3 has 16 amino acids. The CDR3 is CASSIWLDRAHYEQYF. The CDR3 DNA follows: TGTGCCAGTAGTATATGGCTGGACAGGGCACACTACGAGCAGTACTTC.

The genes are TRBV5-1 and TRBJ2-3, with a weak D call TRBD2 (5 bases). The length of the CDR3 is 14 residues. CDR1 is SGHRS, CDR2 YFSETQ, per germline. With 0 bases removed from V and 4 bases from J, the gap between germline ends came to 9 bases. Here the CDR3 DNA reads TGCGCCAGCAGCTTGGCAGCGGAGGCAGATACGCAGTATTTT. Translation gives CASSLAAEADTQYF.

The chain joins TRBV9 to TRBJ1-1; D gene unclear. The CDR3 loop spans 13 amino acids. Germline V lookup: CDR1 SGDLS, CDR2 YYNGEE. V lost 1 base and J 8 bases, leaving 12 bases between the germline ends. The CDR3 DNA sequence: TGTGCCAGCAGCGTAACCCCCCGGGAGGAAGCTTTCTTT. This gives the protein CASSVTPREEAFF.

The chain combines TRBV7-6 with TRBJ2-2; either TRBD1 or TRBD2 may fit D (5 bases each). V was trimmed by 4 bases and J by 7 bases, leaving 13 bases between them. CDR3 length equals 14 residues. Germline assignment: CDR1 SGHVS and CDR2 FNYEAQ. The CDR3 coding sequence is TGTGCCAGCAGCTCCCTTACAGGACTCGGGGAGCTGTTTTTT. The encoded protein is CASSSLTGLGELFF.

The gene calls are TRBV10-1 and TRBJ2-7; D not resolved. The length of the CDR3 is 15 residues. Germline CDR1 WNHNN, CDR2 SYGVQD (reference sequence). V shed 0 bases and J shed 6 bases, with 15 bases lying between them. The CDR3 sequence: CASSESSANSREQYF. The DNA for the CDR3 is TGCGCCAGCAGTGAGTCGTCAGCCAACAGTCGCGAGCAGTACTTC.

The V call is TRBV7-8, the J call TRBJ1-6, with 7 bases aligning to TRBD1. V lost 2 bases to trimming and J lost 10 bases; unmatched junction nucleotides: 8. This CDR3 is 15 amino acids long. From germline, CDR1 is SGHVS and CDR2 FQNEAQ. CDR3 DNA: TGTGCCAGCAGCTTACCTGACAGGGCGATCTCACCCCTCCACTTT. As protein: CASSLPDRAISPLHF.

The chain couples TRBV6-5 to TRBJ2-1; 11 positions agree with TRBD2. Germline assignment: CDR1 MNHEY and CDR2 SVGAGI. The CDR3 length is 15 residues. V was pared by 5 bases and J by 5 bases, with 5 bases of the junction left unmatched. DNA for the CDR3: TGTGCCAGCAGTAAATCGGGACTAGCGGACAATGAGCAGTTCTTC. Translated: CASSKSGLADNEQFF.

The chain uses TRBV6-6 and TRBJ1-6; D ambiguous. Trimming pared 0 bases from V and 9 bases from J, leaving 15 bases between. Germline CDR1 is MNHNY and CDR2 is SVGAGI (reference sequence). The CDR3 sequence is 16 residues long. CDR3 nucleotides: TGTGCCAGCAGTTACTCGGGGTCTCTCCGAGGTTCACCCCTCCACTTT. Protein: CASSYSGSLRGSPLHF.

The V gene is TRBV19, the J gene TRBJ2-5; no firm D call. Germline values: CDR1 LNHDA, CDR2 SQIVND (reference sequence). V gave up 7 bases and J gave up 5 bases, with 17 bases separating them. This CDR3 region has 14 residues. The DNA of the CDR3 is TGTGCCAGTACCGCCGGGCATCCAACGGAGACCCAGTACTTC. It encodes CASTAGHPTETQYF.

This chain links TRBV29-1 with TRBJ2-7, with unresolved D. Trimming removed 7 bases from V and 6 bases from J, with 16 bases in between. The germline CDR1 and CDR2 sequences are SQVTM and ANQGSEA. The CDR3 sequence is 12 residues long. CDR3 nucleotide sequence: TGCAGCGCCGGAGACATGAATGGCGAGCAGTACTTC. This encodes CSAGDMNGEQYF.

The chain is built from TRBV9 and TRBJ2-1, with 8 positions matching TRBD1. The CDR3 is made up of 13 amino acids. CDR1 is SGDLS, CDR2 YYNGEE, per germline. Trimming cost V 3 bases and J 6 bases; bases outside gene matches: 2. CDR3 protein: CASSGGTGNEQFF. Written as DNA, the CDR3 is TGTGCCAGCAGCGGCGGGACAGGCAATGAGCAGTTCTTC.

The genes are TRBV28 and TRBJ1-4, with 10 nucleotides matching TRBD1. The CDR3 is 18 residues long. Germline trimming cut 8 bases from V and 0 bases from J; bases unmatched to any gene: 12. Per the germline V gene, CDR1 is MDHEN and CDR2 is SYDVKM. The CDR3 loop is CASSLAGQGTATNEKLFF. CDR3 DNA sequence: TGTGCCAGCTCCCTCGCGGGACAGGGGACTGCAACTAATGAAAAACTGTTTTTT.

V and J are TRBV18 and TRBJ2-1; the D gene is possibly TRBD1 (5 bases). Germline V CDR1 and CDR2: KGHSH, LQKENI. The ends were cut back, 2 bases at V and 9 bases at J, with 17 bases in the middle. The CDR3 is 15 residues long. The CDR3: CASSPSRQGSVEQFF. CDR3 in DNA: TGTGCCAGCTCACCATCCAGGCAGGGTTCGGTTGAGCAGTTCTTC.

This clone was detected a few times. This chain uses TRBV7-2 with TRBJ2-3, with a tentative D call TRBD2 (6 bases). V lost 0 bases, J lost 3 bases, and 16 bases lay in between. CDR1 and CDR2 (germline): SGHTA, FQGNSA. This CDR3 is 17 amino acids long. CDR3 in DNA: TGTGCCAGCAGCTTAGCGCCGGTGCTAGCGACGACAGATACGCAGTATTTT. Protein: CASSLAPVLATTDTQYF.

The chain carries TRBV7-9 and TRBJ2-7; perhaps TRBD1 as D (6 bases). The CDR3 totals 18 residues. Deletions cut 1 base from V and 3 bases from J, with 22 bases between. Looked up from germline, CDR1 is SEHNR and CDR2 is FQNEAQ (reference sequence). The DNA for the CDR3 is TGTGCCAGCAGCTTAGTCCCAAAGAACGGGACAAGACTCTACGAGCAGTACTTC. It is translated as CASSLVPKNGTRLYEQYF.